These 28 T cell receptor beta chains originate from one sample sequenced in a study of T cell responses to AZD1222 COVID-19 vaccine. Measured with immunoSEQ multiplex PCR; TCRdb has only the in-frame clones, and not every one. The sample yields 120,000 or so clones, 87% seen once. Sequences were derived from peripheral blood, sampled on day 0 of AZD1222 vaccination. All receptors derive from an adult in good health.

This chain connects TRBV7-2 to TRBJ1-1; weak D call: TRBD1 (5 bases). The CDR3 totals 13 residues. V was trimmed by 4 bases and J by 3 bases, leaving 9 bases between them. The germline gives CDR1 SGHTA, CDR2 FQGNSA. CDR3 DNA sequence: TGTGCCAGCAGCTGGAGGGGTGACACTGAAGCTTTCTTT. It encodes CASSWRGDTEAFF.

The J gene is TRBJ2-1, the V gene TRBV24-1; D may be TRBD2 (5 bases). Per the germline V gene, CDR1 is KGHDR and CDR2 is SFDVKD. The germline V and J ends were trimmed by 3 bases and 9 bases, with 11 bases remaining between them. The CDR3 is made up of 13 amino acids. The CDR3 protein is CATSDGPSGEQFF. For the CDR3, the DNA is TGTGCCACCAGTGATGGGCCGAGCGGTGAGCAGTTCTTC.

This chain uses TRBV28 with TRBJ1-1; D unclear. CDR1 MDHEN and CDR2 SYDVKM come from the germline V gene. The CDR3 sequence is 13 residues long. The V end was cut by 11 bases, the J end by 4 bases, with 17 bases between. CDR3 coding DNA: TGTGCCGTGATCTCCGGAGTCGGCACTGAAGCTTTCTTT. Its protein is CAVISGVGTEAFF.

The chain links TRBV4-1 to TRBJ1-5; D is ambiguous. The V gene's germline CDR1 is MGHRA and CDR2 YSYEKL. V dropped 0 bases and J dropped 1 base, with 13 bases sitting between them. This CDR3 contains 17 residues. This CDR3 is CASSQEPGRLSNQPQHF. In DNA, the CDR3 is TGCGCCAGCAGCCAAGAACCGGGGAGACTAAGCAATCAGCCCCAGCATTTT.

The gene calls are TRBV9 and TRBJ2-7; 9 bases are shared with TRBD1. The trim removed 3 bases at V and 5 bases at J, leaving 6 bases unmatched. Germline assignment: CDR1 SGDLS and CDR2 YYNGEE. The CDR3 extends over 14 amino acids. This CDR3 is CASSERDREDEQYF. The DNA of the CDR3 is TGTGCCAGCAGCGAACGGGACAGGGAGGACGAGCAGTACTTC.

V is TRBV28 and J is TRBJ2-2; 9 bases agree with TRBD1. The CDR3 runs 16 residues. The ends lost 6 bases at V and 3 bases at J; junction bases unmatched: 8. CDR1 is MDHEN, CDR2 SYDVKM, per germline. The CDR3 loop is CASSPTGGPYTGELFF. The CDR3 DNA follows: TGTGCCAGCAGCCCAACAGGGGGCCCTTACACCGGGGAGCTGTTTTTT.

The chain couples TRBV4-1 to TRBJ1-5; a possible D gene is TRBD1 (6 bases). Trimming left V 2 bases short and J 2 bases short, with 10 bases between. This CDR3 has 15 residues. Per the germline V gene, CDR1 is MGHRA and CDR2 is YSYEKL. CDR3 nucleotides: TGCGCCAGCAGCCAACAGAGGGGGGGCAATCAGCCCCAGCATTTT. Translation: CASSQQRGGNQPQHF.

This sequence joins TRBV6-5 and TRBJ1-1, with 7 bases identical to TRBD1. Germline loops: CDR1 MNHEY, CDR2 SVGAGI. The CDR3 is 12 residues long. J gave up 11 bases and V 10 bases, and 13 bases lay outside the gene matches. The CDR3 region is CATQLQGRIAFF. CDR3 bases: TGTGCCACACAATTACAGGGGAGGATCGCTTTCTTT.

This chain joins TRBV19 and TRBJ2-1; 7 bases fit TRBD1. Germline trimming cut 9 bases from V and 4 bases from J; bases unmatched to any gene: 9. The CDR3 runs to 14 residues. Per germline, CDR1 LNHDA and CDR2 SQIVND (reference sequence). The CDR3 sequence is CASRNRDRYNEQFF. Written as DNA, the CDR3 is TGTGCCAGCCGCAACCGGGACAGATACAATGAGCAGTTCTTC. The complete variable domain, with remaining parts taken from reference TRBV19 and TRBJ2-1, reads DGGITQSPKYLFRKEGQNVTLSCEQNLNHDAMYWYRQDPGQGLRLIYYSQIVNDFQKGDIAEGYSVSREKKESFPLTVTSAQKNPTAFYLCASRNRDRYNEQFFGPGTRLTVL.

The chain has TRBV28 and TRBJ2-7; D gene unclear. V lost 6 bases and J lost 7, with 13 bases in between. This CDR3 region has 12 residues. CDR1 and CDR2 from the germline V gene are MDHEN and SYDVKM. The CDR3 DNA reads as TGTGCCAGCAGCTCCCCAGTGGGGGAGCAGTACTTC. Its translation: CASSSPVGEQYF.

The chain's CDR3 is CASSIWPGGGNQPQHF. DNA of the CDR3: TGTGCCAGTAGTATATGGCCAGGGGGCGGGAATCAGCCCCAGCATTTT. The chain recombines TRBV19 with TRBJ1-5; 8 bases agree with TRBD1. The germline gives CDR1 LNHDA, CDR2 SQIVND (reference sequence). The CDR3 length is 16 residues. Unmatched junction bases numbered 7, after V lost 2 bases and J lost 4 bases.

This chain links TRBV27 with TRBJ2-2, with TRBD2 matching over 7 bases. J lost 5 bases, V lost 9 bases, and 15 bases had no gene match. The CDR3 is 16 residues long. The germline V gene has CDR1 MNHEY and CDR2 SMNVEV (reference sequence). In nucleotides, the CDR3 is TGTGCCAGTTCCCCCCCCGGGAGGAGTTGGACCGGGGAGCTGTTTTTT. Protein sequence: CASSPPGRSWTGELFF.

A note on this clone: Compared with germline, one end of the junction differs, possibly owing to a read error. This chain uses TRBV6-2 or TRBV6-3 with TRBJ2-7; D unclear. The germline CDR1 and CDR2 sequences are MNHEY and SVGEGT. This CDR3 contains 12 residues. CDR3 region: CASSYDLNAPHF. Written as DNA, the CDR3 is TGTGCCAGCAGTTATGACCTAAACGCGCCCCACTTC.

CDR3 nucleotide sequence: TGCGCCAGCAGCCGGGACCCTAGTCAGCCCCAGCATTTT. Translated: CASSRDPSQPQHF. The V gene is TRBV5-1, the J gene TRBJ1-5; D is possibly TRBD1 (5 bases). V was shortened by 4 bases and J by 6 bases, with 11 bases between the two germline ends. From germline, CDR1 is SGHRS and CDR2 YFSETQ. The CDR3 contains 13 residues.

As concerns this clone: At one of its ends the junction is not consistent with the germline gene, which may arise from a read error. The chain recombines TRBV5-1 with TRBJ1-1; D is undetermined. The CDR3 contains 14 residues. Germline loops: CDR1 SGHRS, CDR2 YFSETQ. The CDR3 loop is CASSLGQVNTEAFF. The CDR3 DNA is TGCGCCAGCAGCTTGGGGCAGGTGAATACTGAAGCTTTCTTT.

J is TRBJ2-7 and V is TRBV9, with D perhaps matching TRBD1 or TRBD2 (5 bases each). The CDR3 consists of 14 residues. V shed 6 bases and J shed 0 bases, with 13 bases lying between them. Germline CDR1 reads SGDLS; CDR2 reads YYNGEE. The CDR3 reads CASKRGLSSYEQYF. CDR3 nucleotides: TGTGCCAGCAAACGGGGCCTAAGCTCCTACGAGCAGTACTTC.

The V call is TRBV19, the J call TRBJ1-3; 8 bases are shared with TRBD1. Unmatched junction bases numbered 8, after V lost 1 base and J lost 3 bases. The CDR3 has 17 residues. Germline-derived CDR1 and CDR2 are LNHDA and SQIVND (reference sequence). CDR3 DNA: TGTGCCAGTAGTATAGCGGGGGACAGGTCCTATGGAAACACCATATATTTT. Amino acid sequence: CASSIAGDRSYGNTIYF.

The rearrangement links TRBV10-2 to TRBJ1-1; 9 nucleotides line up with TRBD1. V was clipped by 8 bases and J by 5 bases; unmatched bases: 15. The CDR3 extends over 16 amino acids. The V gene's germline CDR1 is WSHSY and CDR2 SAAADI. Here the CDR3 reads CASRFLPGQGRTEAFF. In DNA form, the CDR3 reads TGCGCCAGCCGATTCCTCCCGGGACAGGGTAGGACTGAAGCTTTCTTT.

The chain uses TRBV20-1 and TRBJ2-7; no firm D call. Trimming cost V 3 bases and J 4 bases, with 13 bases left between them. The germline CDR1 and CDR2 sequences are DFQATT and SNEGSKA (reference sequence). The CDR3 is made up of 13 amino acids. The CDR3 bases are TGCAGTGCTAGTGAACGACAAATATACGAGCAGTACTTC. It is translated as CSASERQIYEQYF.

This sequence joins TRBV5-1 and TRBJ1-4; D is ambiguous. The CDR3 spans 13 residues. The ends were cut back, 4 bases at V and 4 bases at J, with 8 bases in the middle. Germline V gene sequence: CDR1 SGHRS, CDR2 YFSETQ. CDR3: CASSPQVNEKLFF. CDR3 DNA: TGCGCCAGCAGCCCTCAGGTTAATGAAAAACTGTTTTTT.

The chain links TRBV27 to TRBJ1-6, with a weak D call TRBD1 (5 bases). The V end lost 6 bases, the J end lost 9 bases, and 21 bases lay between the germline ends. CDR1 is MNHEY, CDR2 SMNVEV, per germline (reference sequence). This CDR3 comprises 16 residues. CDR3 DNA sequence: TGTGCCAGCAGCCTGTCGGGGGACCCCGACGGTTCACCCCTCCACTTT. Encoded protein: CASSLSGDPDGSPLHF.

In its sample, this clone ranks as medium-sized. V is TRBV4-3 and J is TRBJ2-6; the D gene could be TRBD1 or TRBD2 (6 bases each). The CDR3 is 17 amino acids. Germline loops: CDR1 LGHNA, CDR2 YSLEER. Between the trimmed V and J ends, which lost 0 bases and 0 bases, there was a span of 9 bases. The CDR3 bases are TGCGCCAGCAGCCAAGATGAGGGGGGCTCTGGGGCCAACGTCCTGACTTTC. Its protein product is CASSQDEGGSGANVLTF.

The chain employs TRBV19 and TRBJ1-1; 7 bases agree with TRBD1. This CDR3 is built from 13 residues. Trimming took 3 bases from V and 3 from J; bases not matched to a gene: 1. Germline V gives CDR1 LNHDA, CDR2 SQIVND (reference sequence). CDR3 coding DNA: TGTGCCAGTAGTATCACAGGGGACACTGAAGCTTTCTTT. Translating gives CASSITGDTEAFF.

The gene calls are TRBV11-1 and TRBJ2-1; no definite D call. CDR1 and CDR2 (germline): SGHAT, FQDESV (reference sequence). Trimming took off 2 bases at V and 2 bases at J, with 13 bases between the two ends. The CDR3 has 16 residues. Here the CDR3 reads CASSLSRQPAYNEQFF. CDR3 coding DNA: TGTGCCAGCAGCTTATCACGCCAGCCAGCCTACAATGAGCAGTTCTTC.

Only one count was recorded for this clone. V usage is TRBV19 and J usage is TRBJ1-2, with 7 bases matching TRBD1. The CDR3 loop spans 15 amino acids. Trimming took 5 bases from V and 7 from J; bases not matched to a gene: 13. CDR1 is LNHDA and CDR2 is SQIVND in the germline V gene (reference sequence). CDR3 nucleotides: TGTGCCAGTAGTCTTGAAACAGGGGCCTCGGGTGGCTACACCTTC. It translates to CASSLETGASGGYTF.

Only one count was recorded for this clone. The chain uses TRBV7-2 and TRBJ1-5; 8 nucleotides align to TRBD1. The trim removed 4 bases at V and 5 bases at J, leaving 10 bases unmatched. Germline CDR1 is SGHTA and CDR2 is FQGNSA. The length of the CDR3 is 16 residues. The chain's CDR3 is CASSSAPGQGDQPQHF. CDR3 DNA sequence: TGTGCCAGCAGCTCCGCCCCCGGACAGGGAGATCAGCCCCAGCATTTT.

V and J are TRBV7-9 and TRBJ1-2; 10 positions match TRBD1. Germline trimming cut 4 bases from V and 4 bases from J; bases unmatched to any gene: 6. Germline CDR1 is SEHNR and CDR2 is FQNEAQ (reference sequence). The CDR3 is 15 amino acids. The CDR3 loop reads CASSSPGQGIYGYTF. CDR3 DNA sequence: TGTGCCAGCAGCTCGCCGGGACAGGGGATCTATGGCTACACCTTC.

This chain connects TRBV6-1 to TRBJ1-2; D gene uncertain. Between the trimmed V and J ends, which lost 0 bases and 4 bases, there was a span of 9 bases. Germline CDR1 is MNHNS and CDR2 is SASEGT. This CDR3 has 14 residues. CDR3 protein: CASSEAGRVYGYTF. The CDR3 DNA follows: TGTGCCAGCAGTGAAGCCGGGAGGGTCTATGGCTACACCTTC.